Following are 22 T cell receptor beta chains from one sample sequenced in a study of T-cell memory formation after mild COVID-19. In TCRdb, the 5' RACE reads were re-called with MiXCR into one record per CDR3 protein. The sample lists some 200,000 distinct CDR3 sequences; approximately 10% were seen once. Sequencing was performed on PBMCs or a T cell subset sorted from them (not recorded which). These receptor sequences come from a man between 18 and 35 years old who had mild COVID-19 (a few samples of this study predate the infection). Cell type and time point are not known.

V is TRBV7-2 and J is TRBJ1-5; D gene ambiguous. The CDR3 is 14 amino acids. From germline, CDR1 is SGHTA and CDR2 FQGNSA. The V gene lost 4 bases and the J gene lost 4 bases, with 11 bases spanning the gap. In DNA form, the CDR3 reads TGTGCCAGCAGCTCTGTGGGGTTTAATCAGCCCCAGCATTTT. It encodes CASSSVGFNQPQHF.

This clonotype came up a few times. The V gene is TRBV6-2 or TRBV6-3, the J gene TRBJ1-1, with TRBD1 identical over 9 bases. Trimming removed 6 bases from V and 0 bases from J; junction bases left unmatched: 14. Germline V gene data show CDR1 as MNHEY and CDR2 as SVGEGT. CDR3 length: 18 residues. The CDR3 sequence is CASRHRGRILLVNTEAFF. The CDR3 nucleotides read TGTGCCAGCAGACACAGGGGGCGCATTCTTTTGGTGAACACTGAAGCTTTCTTT.

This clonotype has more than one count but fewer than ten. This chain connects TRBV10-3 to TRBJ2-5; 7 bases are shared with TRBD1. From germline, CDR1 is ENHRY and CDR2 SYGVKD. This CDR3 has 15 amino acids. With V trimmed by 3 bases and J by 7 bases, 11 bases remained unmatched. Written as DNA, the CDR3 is TGTGCCATCAGTGACCAGGACAGGCCCAGGGGGACCCAGTACTTC. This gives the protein CAISDQDRPRGTQYF.

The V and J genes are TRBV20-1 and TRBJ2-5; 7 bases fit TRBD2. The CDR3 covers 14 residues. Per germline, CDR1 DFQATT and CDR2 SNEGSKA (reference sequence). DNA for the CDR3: TGCAGAGCCCAGGGAGCGGGGATCCAAGAGACCCAGTACTTC. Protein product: CRAQGAGIQETQYF.

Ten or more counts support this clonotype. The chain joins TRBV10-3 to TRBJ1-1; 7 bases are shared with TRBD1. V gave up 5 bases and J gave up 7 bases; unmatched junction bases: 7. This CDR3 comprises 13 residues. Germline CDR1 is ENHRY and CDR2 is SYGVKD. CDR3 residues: CAISPGGTVEAFF. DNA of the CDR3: TGTGCCATCAGTCCAGGTGGGACAGTTGAAGCTTTCTTT.

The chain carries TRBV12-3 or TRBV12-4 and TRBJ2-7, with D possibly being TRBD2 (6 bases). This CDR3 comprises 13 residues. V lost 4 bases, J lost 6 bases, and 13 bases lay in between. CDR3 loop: CASSWIVGGEQYF. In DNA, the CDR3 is TGTGCCAGCAGTTGGATCGTGGGGGGCGAGCAGTACTTC.

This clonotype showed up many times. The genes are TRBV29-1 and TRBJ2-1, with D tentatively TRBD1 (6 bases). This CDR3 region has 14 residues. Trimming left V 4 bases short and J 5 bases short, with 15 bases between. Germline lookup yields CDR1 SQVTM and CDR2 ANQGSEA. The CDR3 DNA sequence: TGCAGCGTTGGTCGCAGGGGACCGAACAATGAGCAGTTCTTC. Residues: CSVGRRGPNNEQFF.

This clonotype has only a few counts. The CDR3 is CASSEGQGGEKLFF. CDR3 coding DNA: TGCGCCAGCAGCGAGGGACAGGGGGGCGAAAAACTGTTTTTT. The gene calls are TRBV5-1 and TRBJ1-4; 11 positions match TRBD1. Germline loops: CDR1 SGHRS, CDR2 YFSETQ. There are 14 residues in the CDR3. The V and J ends lost 4 bases and 8 bases, in that order; junction bases with no gene match: 4.

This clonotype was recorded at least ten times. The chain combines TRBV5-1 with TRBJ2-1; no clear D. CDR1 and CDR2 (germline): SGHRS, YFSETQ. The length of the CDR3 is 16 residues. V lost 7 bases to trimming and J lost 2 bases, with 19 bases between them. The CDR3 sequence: CASQLTALGPYNEQFF. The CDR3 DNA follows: TGCGCCAGCCAACTCACCGCGCTGGGCCCCTACAATGAGCAGTTCTTC.

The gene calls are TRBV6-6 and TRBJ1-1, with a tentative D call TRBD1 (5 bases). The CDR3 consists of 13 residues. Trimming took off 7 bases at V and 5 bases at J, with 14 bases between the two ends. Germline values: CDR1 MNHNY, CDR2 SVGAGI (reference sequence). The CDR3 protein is CASTSRQGTEAFF. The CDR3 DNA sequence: TGTGCCAGCACTAGCCGGCAGGGTACTGAAGCTTTCTTT.

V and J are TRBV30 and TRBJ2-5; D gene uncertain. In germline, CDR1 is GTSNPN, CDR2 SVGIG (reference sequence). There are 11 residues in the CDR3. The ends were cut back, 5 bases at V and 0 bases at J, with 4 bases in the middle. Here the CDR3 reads CAWGDQETQYF. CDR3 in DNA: TGTGCCTGGGGGGACCAAGAGACCCAGTACTTC.

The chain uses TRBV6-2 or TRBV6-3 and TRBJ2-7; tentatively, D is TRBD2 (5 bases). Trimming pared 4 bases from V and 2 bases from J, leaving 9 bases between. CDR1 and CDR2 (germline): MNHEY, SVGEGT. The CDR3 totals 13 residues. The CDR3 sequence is CASSWSGTYEQYF. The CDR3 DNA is TGTGCCAGCAGTTGGTCGGGGACCTACGAGCAGTACTTC.

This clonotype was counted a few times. The CDR3 DNA is TGTGCCAGCAGCTTAGAAGTCAGGGTTCAAGCTTTCTTT. It codes for CASSLEVRVQAFF. This chain connects TRBV7-2 to TRBJ1-1, with D maybe TRBD1 (5 bases). With 1 base removed from V and 9 bases from J, the gap between germline ends came to 12 bases. Germline values: CDR1 SGHTA, CDR2 FQGNSA. The CDR3 is made up of 13 amino acids.

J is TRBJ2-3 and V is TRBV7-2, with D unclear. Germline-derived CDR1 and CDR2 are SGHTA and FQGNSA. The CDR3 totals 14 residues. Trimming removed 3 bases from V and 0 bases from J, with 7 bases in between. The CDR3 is CASSFSESTDTQYF. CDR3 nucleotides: TGTGCCAGCAGCTTTTCGGAAAGCACAGATACGCAGTATTTT.

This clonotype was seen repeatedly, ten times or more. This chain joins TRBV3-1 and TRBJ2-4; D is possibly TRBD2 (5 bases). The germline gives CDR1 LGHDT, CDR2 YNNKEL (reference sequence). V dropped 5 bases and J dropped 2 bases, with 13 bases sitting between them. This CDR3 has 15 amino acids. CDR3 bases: TGTGCCAGCAGCATAGCGTTTGTAACCAAAAACATTCAGTACTTC. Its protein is CASSIAFVTKNIQYF.

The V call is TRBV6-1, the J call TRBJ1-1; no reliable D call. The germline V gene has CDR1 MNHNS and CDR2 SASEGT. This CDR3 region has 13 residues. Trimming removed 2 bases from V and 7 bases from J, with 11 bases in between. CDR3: CASSEFEEREAFF. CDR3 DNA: TGTGCCAGCAGTGAATTTGAAGAACGTGAAGCTTTCTTT.

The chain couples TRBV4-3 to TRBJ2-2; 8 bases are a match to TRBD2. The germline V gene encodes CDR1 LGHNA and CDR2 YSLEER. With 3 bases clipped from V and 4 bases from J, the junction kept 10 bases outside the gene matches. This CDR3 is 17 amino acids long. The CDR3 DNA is TGCGCCAGCAGCCATCCCCGGGGGGGCGTTGGCACCGGGGAGCTGTTTTTT. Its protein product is CASSHPRGGVGTGELFF.

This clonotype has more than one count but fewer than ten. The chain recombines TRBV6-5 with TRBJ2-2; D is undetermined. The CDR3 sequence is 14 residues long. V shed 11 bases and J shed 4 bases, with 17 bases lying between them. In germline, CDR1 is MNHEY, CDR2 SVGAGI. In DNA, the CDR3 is TGTGCCGGCAAAATAAATAGATTCACCGGGGAGCTGTTTTTT. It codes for CAGKINRFTGELFF.

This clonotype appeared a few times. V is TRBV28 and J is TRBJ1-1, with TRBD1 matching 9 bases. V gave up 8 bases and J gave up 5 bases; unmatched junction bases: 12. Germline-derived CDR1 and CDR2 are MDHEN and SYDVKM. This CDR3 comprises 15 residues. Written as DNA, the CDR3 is TGTGCCAGCCTCCGGGACAGGGTTCCAAAAACTGAAGCTTTCTTT. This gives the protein CASLRDRVPKTEAFF.

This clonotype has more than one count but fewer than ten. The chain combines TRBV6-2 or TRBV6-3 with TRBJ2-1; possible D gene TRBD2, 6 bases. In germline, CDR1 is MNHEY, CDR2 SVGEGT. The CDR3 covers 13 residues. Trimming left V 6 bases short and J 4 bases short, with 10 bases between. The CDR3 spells CASREGPYNEQFF. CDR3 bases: TGTGCCAGCAGGGAGGGCCCGTACAATGAGCAGTTCTTC.

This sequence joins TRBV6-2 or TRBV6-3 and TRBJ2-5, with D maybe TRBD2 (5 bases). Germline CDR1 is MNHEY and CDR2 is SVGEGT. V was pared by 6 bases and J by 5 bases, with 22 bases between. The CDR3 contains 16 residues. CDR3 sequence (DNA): TGTGCCAGCAGCAGCGGAGTGAGTTCTGGGCACGAGACCCAGTACTTC. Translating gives CASSSGVSSGHETQYF.

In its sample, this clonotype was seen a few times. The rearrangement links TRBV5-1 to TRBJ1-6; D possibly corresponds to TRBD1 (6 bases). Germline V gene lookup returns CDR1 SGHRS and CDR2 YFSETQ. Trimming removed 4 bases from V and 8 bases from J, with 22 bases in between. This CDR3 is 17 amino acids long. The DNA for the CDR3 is TGCGCCAGCAGCGGTACCGGATTCAGGGGATTTGATTCACCCCTCCACTTT. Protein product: CASSGTGFRGFDSPLHF.